This T cell receptor beta chain derives from a study of shared clonotypes between healthy human individuals. The assay was immunoSEQ multiplex PCR, and TCRdb's table has in-frame clones only and misses some. In the table there are about 600,000 clones, around 97% of which are singletons. CDR3 length equals 12 residues. Looked up from germline, CDR1 is WNHNN and CDR2 is SYGVQD (reference sequence). The V and J ends lost 3 bases and 14 bases respectively, with 16 bases between them. This TCR was recovered from a woman in her twenties or thirties in good health. The rearrangement links TRBV10-1 to TRBJ1-1, with D uncertain. Sequencing input: naive CD4+ T cells sorted from blood. Subset noted: CD45RA+ positively selected. The CDR3 nucleotides are TGCGCCAGCAGTGAATATGAACGGGGAATCTTCTTT. As protein: CASSEYERGIFF.